This TCR beta chain was sequenced in a study of tumor-infiltrating lymphocytes in primary liver carcinoma. This clonotype was seen at least ten times. From roughly 0.5 ug total RNA, TCR beta cDNA was generated with a primer in the constant region. ARM-PCR, slightly modified, supplied the TCR beta libraries through three nested multiplex PCR rounds. The study ran its first two PCR rounds for roughly 11 cycles each, using TRBV1-TRBV30 forward primers and a C-beta reverse primer. TCRdb fed the multiplex PCR reads into MiXCR, producing one record per CDR3 protein. There are fewer than 150,000 distinct CDR3 sequences in the sample; approximately 70% occur only once, and around 9.7% lies in the top ten. This CDR3 has 18 amino acids. Looked up from germline, CDR1 is SGHRS and CDR2 is YFSETQ. V dropped 0 bases and J dropped 4; count of bases not matched to a gene: 8. Total RNA and DNA came together from roughly 20-30 mg of bulk tissue without cell sorting.

This clonotype was sampled from a woman aged 55-69 years with primary liver carcinoma and hepatitis B virus infection. The specimen was liver tumor tissue from sampling region 1. As for subset: tumor region T1, superior pole. The gene calls are TRBV5-1 and TRBJ2-1, with TRBD2 identical over 12 bases. CDR3 DNA: TGCGCCAGCAGCTTGGAGGCTAGCGGGAGGGCCCTATACAATGAGCAGTTCTTC. Translating it yields CASSLEASGRALYNEQFF.